This T cell receptor beta chain was recorded in a study of spatial heterogeneity in lung cancer. Study details: In raw reads, more than 9.5 appearances on average were recorded for each unique TCR and UMI combination. Study-wide points: Follow-up blood showed ubiquitous expanded tumor TCRs less than blood at resection did.

As for time point: sample taken at primary tumor resection. No cell sorting; template was whole RNA from tumor, lung tissue or PBMC. The approximately 69 donors had untreated early-stage non-small cell lung cancer. This clonotype has a handful of counts. Its target is unknown. Individually, TCR cDNA molecules were each labelled with a unique molecular identifier. TCRdb fed the 5' RACE reads into MiXCR, producing one record per CDR3 protein. The sample shows around 50,000 distinct CDR3 sequences, 7.5% to 9% of them seen only once. The V and J ends lost 6 bases and 1 base, in that order; junction bases with no gene match: 5. CDR1 is MNHNS, CDR2 SASEGT, per germline. This CDR3 contains 14 residues.

Sequencing was performed on PBMCs, taken at surgery. The rearrangement joins TRBV6-1 to TRBJ1-1; 7 bases align to TRBD1. The receptor's source is a female donor with early-stage non-small cell lung cancer. This CDR3 is CASRFRGENTEAFF. The CDR3 DNA sequence: TGTGCCAGCAGATTCAGGGGGGAGAACACTGAAGCTTTCTTT.